These 10 T cell receptor beta chains came from one sample sequenced in a study of beta chain features in type 1 diabetes (dated by TCRdb to about 2018). The library came from the immunoSEQ multiplex PCR assay. The entire amount of isolated RNA was reverse transcribed using the High Capacity cDNA Reverse Transcription Kit, so the sequenced TCRB transcripts were expressed ones. TCRdb took this table from immuneACCESS and kept in-frame rearrangements with V and J called. Such tables lack part of the clones; where checked against another copy, unresolved V genes explain under half of the gap, and the rest is unexplained. Counted in this sample were some 150,000 clones; 9.5% to 10% of them appeared once. Of the sample, less than 0.85% is held by the ten largest clones. Specimen: central memory CD4+ T cells from blood. Receptors originate from a woman aged 40 to 50 in good health.

The table lists this clone with a few counts. The chain recombines TRBV4-3 with TRBJ2-1; TRBD1 might be the D (6 bases). From germline, CDR1 is LGHNA and CDR2 YSLEER. This CDR3 spans 14 amino acids. Trimming shortened V by 3 bases and J by 6 bases, and 12 bases separated the two germline ends. The CDR3 here is CASSQTQGRNEQFF. The CDR3 nucleotides read TGCGCCAGCAGCCAGACACAGGGTCGCAATGAGCAGTTCTTC.

The sample holds a few counts of this clone. V gene TRBV4-1 combines with J gene TRBJ1-1; D is unclear. The CDR3 has 16 amino acids. Germline V gives CDR1 MGHRA, CDR2 YSYEKL. V shed 5 bases and J shed 1 base, with 17 bases lying between them. The CDR3 region is CASSSNPAAANTEAFF. The CDR3 DNA follows: TGCGCCAGCAGCTCTAATCCGGCGGCGGCGAACACTGAAGCTTTCTTT.

This clone was detected only a few times. The J gene is TRBJ2-3, the V gene TRBV23-1; TRBD2 is a possible D gene (7 bases). TRBV23-1 carries the ORF label, with uncertain function. The CDR3 has 13 amino acids. CDR3 loop: CAAGRGTTDTQYF. CDR3 DNA: TGCGCAGCCGGGCGGGGGACAACAGATACGCAGTATTTT.

This clone was recorded a few times. V usage is TRBV4-3 and J usage is TRBJ2-3; TRBD2 matches 12 bases. The CDR3 sequence is 17 residues long. Unmatched junction bases numbered 7, after V lost 1 base and J lost 5 bases. Germline V gene lookup returns CDR1 LGHNA and CDR2 YSLEER. The CDR3 is CASSQALAGGQGDTQYF. The CDR3, as DNA: TGCGCCAGCAGCCAAGCCCTAGCGGGGGGGCAGGGAGATACGCAGTATTTT.

In its sample, this clone was seen a few times. The chain is built from TRBV11-2 and TRBJ2-5; D might be TRBD2 (5 bases). Trimming stripped 1 base from V and 5 bases from J, with 11 bases between. This CDR3 is built from 14 residues. Germline CDR1 reads SGHAT; CDR2 reads FQNNGV. The CDR3 region has the DNA TGTGCCAGCAGCTTAGCGCCTAGCTCGGAGACCCAGTACTTC. Translation: CASSLAPSSETQYF.

This clone was detected ten times or more. The CDR3 loop is CATSRDPTVNEQFF. CDR3 nucleotides: TGTGCCACCAGCAGAGATCCGACAGTCAATGAGCAGTTCTTC. J is TRBJ2-1 and V is TRBV15, with TRBD1 as a possible D gene (5 bases). This CDR3 comprises 14 residues. Between the trimmed V and J ends, which lost 0 bases and 6 bases, there was a span of 9 bases. CDR1 is LNHNV and CDR2 is YYDKDF in the germline V gene (reference sequence).

This clone was recorded a few times. V usage is TRBV2 and J usage is TRBJ2-2, with D possibly being TRBD2 (5 bases). Trimming stripped 7 bases from V and 6 bases from J, with 9 bases between. Germline values: CDR1 SNHLY, CDR2 FYNNEI. The CDR3 is 12 amino acids. The CDR3 region has the DNA TGTGCCAGCACCCAGGAGGCCGGGGAGCTGTTTTTT. This translates into CASTQEAGELFF. Filled out from reference TRBV2 and TRBJ2-2, the complete variable domain reads EPEVTQTPSHQVTQMGQEVILRCVPISNHLYFYWYRQILGQKVEFLVSFYNNEISEKSEIFDDQFSVERPDGSNFTLKIRSTKLEDSAMYFCASTQEAGELFFGEGSRLTVL.

V usage is TRBV9 and J usage is TRBJ2-2, with 7 bases matching TRBD2. J lost 6 bases, V lost 3 bases, and 11 bases had no gene match. CDR3 length: 16 amino acids. Germline V gene data show CDR1 as SGDLS and CDR2 as YYNGEE. The CDR3 here is CASSALGGGASGELFF. In nucleotides, the CDR3 is TGTGCCAGCAGCGCACTTGGGGGGGGAGCATCCGGGGAGCTGTTTTTT.

This clone was detected once. This rearrangement joins TRBV6-6 to TRBJ1-5; unclear D gene. The CDR3 runs 14 residues. V lost 2 bases and J lost 4, with 9 bases in between. Germline CDR1 reads MNHNY; CDR2 reads SVGAGI (reference sequence). This CDR3 is CASSYRAGNQPQHF. The DNA of the CDR3 is TGTGCCAGCAGTTACCGGGCGGGTAATCAGCCCCAGCATTTT.

A few counts support this clone. This rearrangement joins TRBV5-1 to TRBJ1-6; 9 bases are a match to TRBD1. The V and J ends lost 4 bases and 14 bases, in that order; junction bases with no gene match: 7. Germline V CDR1 and CDR2: SGHRS, YFSETQ. This CDR3 region has 13 residues. CDR3 sequence reads: CASSQGQGGSLHF. The CDR3 DNA sequence: TGCGCCAGCAGCCAGGGACAGGGCGGCTCCCTCCACTTT. Combining the CDR3 with reference TRBV5-1 and TRBJ1-6 gives the whole variable domain KAGVTQTPRYLIKTRGQQVTLSCSPISGHRSVSWYQQTPGQGLQFLFEYFSETQRNKGNFPGRFSGRQFSNSRSEMNVSTLELGDSALYLCASSQGQGGSLHFGNGTRLTVT.